Shown below are 6 T cell receptor beta chains from a single sample sequenced in a study of OX40 agonist ivuxolimab in advanced cancers. The data were produced by immunoSEQ multiplex PCR, yet TCRdb's version contains in-frame clones alone and is incomplete. This table has 65,000 or so clones, around 90% appearing once. This specimen consisted of CD4+ or CD8+ T cells sorted from blood, obtained in a trial of the OX40 agonist ivuxolimab. These receptors were collected from an adult with an advanced solid tumor such as melanoma, head and neck, liver or kidney cancer.

V and J are TRBV6-1 and TRBJ1-5; 8 bases agree with TRBD1. Germline CDR1 MNHNS, CDR2 SASEGT. Losses at the gene ends were 0 bases for V and 4 bases for J; bases not matched to a gene: 5. The CDR3 has 16 amino acids. CDR3 nucleotide sequence: TGTGCCAGCAGTGAAGCCGCTGGGACAGGAAATCAGCCCCAGCATTTT. It translates to CASSEAAGTGNQPQHF.

This chain joins TRBV6-5 and TRBJ1-1; D is unresolved. This CDR3 spans 14 amino acids. V was cut by 8 bases and J by 0 bases, with 13 bases left in between. CDR1 MNHEY and CDR2 SVGAGI come from the germline V gene. The CDR3 bases are TGTGCCAGCGCCGGCTCTCGGATGAACACTGAAGCTTTCTTT. Its protein product is CASAGSRMNTEAFF.

This sequence joins TRBV5-1 and TRBJ2-7; possible D gene TRBD1, 6 bases. Germline CDR1 reads SGHRS; CDR2 reads YFSETQ. The CDR3 is 15 amino acids. Trimming took off 3 bases at V and 2 bases at J, with 15 bases between the two ends. In DNA form, the CDR3 reads TGCGCCAGCAGCTCTGACTCGTCAGGGGCCTACGAGCAGTACTTC. Protein: CASSSDSSGAYEQYF.

The CDR3 DNA reads as TGTGCCAGCAGAAGAATGGGCTACAATGAGCAGTTCTTC. Translating gives CASRRMGYNEQFF. The chain uses TRBV6-5 and TRBJ2-1; D is uncertain. Germline assignment: CDR1 MNHEY and CDR2 SVGAGI. This CDR3 contains 13 residues. Trimming removed 6 bases from V and 3 bases from J, with 9 bases in between.

The V call is TRBV18, the J call TRBJ2-5, with D perhaps being TRBD1 or TRBD2 (5 bases each). Between the trimmed V and J ends, which lost 5 bases and 5 bases, there was a span of 15 bases. The germline gives CDR1 KGHSH, CDR2 LQKENI. The CDR3 is made up of 14 amino acids. CDR3 bases: TGTGCCAGCTCATTACAAAGGGGACGGGAGACCCAGTACTTC. Protein product: CASSLQRGRETQYF. Variable domain in full (rest from reference TRBV18 and TRBJ2-5): NAGVMQNPRHLVRRRGQEARLRCSPMKGHSHVYWYRQLPEEGLKFMVYLQKENIIDESGMPKERFSAEFPKEGPSILRIQQVVRGDSAAYFCASSLQRGRETQYFGPGTRLLVL.

The V gene is TRBV5-1, the J gene TRBJ1-2; TRBD1 matches at 9 bases. The germline CDR1 and CDR2 sequences are SGHRS and YFSETQ. V lost 4 bases to trimming and J lost 4 bases; unmatched junction nucleotides: 11. The CDR3 spans 16 residues. CDR3 in DNA: TGCGCCAGCAGCAACCCGGGACAGGGTGTTACCTATGGCTACACCTTC. It encodes CASSNPGQGVTYGYTF.